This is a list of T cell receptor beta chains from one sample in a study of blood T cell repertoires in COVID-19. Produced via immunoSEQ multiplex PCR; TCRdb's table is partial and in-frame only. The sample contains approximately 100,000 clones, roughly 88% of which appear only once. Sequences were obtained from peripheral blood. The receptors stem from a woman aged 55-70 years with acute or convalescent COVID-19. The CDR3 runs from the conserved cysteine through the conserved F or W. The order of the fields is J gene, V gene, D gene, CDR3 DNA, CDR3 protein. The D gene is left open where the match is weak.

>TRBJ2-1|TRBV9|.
TGTGCCAGCAGCGCAGGTCAGGCCGATCCCTACAATGAGCAGTTCTTC
CASSAGQADPYNEQFF
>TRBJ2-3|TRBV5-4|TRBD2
TGTGCCAGCAGCTGGGGGGGACTAGCGGCCACAGATACGCAGTATTTT
CASSWGGLAATDTQYF
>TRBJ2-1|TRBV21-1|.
TGTGCCAGCAGCAAAGCGGAGGGGATCTCCTACAATGAGCAGTTCTTC
CASSKAEGISYNEQFF
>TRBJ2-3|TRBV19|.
TGTGCCAGTAGTCCCCGCGGGGGCCAATTATCCTTAGATACGCAGTATTTT
CASSPRGGQLSLDTQYF
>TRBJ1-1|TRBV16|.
TGTGCCAGCAGCCAATCGAGGCAGGGTAAAGCTTTCTTT
CASSQSRQGKAFF
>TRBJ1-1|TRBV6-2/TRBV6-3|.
TGTGCCAGCAGCCCTCCCTACAGCTTATTGAACACTGAAGCTTTCTTT
CASSPPYSLLNTEAFF
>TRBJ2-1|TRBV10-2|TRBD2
TGCGCCAGCAGAGAGCGGGAGTATACCAATGAGCAGTTCTTC
CASREREYTNEQFF
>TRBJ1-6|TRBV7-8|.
TGTGCCAGCAGCTCTGCCTATAATTCACCCCTCCACTTT
CASSSAYNSPLHF
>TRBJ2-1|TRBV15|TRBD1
TGTGCCACCAGCAGAGATCCCCGGGACAGGGGCTCCTACAATGAGCAGTTCTTC
CATSRDPRDRGSYNEQFF
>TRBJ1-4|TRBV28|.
TGTGCCAGCAGTTCGTCCGGGGGGGCTTGGGCTAATGAAAAACTGTTTTTT
CASSSSGGAWANEKLFF
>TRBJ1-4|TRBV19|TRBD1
TGTGCCAGTAGTATGGTCCAGGGGGCGACTAATGAAAAACTGTTTTTT
CASSMVQGATNEKLFF